These T cell receptor beta chains were read from a single sample in a study of low-dose radiotherapy and immunotherapy resistance in tumors. TCRdb re-analysed the reads in MiXCR, keeping a single row per CDR3 protein. The sample has around 90,000 distinct CDR3 sequences, under 20% seen once; the top ten hold 5% to 7%. The sample consisted of PBMCs, taken before treatment. These receptors all stem from a male donor with prostate cancer. Both conserved end residues are part of each CDR3. D genes are given only for firm matches. The size entry is marked missing in some rows and otherwise reads once, few, many or a size class.

V	size	D	J	DNA	CDR3
TRBV20-1	many	.	TRBJ2-1	TGCAGTGCTAAGGACAGATACAATGAGCAGTTCTTC	CSAKDRYNEQFF
TRBV12-3/TRBV12-4	many	.	TRBJ1-3	TGTGCCAGTGACAGGAGCTCTGGAAACACCATATATTTT	CASDRSSGNTIYF
TRBV18	few	.	TRBJ1-2	TGTGCCAGCTCACAACCGGGTAACAGACTTTATGGCTACACCTTC	CASSQPGNRLYGYTF
TRBV7-2	many	.	TRBJ1-2	TGTGCCAGCAGCTTATCAGGGGACTATGGCTACACCTTC	CASSLSGDYGYTF
TRBV6-5	many	.	TRBJ2-7	TGTGCCAGCTCGAACAGGGCTCACTCCTACGAGCAGTACTTC	CASSNRAHSYEQYF
TRBV7-2	many	TRBD1	TRBJ2-1	TGTGCCAGCAGCTTAGTCAGGGGGCGGCAAAATGAGCAGTTCTTC	CASSLVRGRQNEQFF
TRBV18	few	.	TRBJ1-3	TGTGCCAGCTCGCGACTTCAGTACTCTGGAAACACCATATATTTT	CASSRLQYSGNTIYF
TRBV19	.	TRBD2	TRBJ2-3	TGTGCCAGTAGTATAGTAGGCGGGGGGCCAGATACGCAGTATTTT	CASSIVGGGPDTQYF
TRBV10-3	many	.	TRBJ1-1	TGTGCCATCAAGGGTGGGGGGCTCACTGAAGCTTTCTTT	CAIKGGGLTEAFF
TRBV25-1	.	TRBD2	TRBJ2-5	TGTGCCAGCAGTGACTCCCTCAATAGCGGGGGCTCCTACAATGAGCAGTACTTC	CASSDSLNSGGSYNEQYF
TRBV7-9	many	.	TRBJ2-3	TGTGCCAGCAGCTACGGACAGAGCACAGATACGCAGTATTTT	CASSYGQSTDTQYF
TRBV7-3	many	.	TRBJ2-2	TGTGCCAGCAGCAGTGCGCAGGGGCGGAACACCGGGGAGCTGTTTTTT	CASSSAQGRNTGELFF
TRBV28	few	TRBD2	TRBJ2-1	TGTGCCAGCAGCAGCGGACTAGCGGGAGGGCTTGAGCAGTTCTTC	CASSSGLAGGLEQFF
TRBV20-1	many	TRBD2	TRBJ2-5	TGCAGTGCAGAAGGGGTGACTAGCGGGGGGCAGACCCAGTACTTC	CSAEGVTSGGQTQYF
TRBV19	many	TRBD2	TRBJ2-1	TGTGCCAGTAGTACTCTAGCGGGGCTCACGAATGAGCAGTTCTTC	CASSTLAGLTNEQFF
TRBV3-1	many	.	TRBJ1-2	TGTGCCAGCAGCCCGGACGTTCGAGTGGGCTACACCTTC	CASSPDVRVGYTF
TRBV2	many	.	TRBJ2-2	TGTGCCAGCAGTGAAGCCAAGGGGGGGGGGCTAGGCACCGGGGAGCTGTTTTTT	CASSEAKGGGLGTGELFF
TRBV19	many	.	TRBJ1-5	TGTGCCAGTAGGGACGAGGTTGGGGACAATCAGCCCCAGCATTTT	CASRDEVGDNQPQHF
TRBV20-1	many	TRBD1	TRBJ1-2	TGCAGTGCTAGAGGTGGATATGGACAGGGCCATGGCTACACCTTC	CSARGGYGQGHGYTF
TRBV30	many	TRBD1	TRBJ2-1	TGTGCCTGGAGCGGGACAGGGGTAATCAATGAGCAGTTCTTC	CAWSGTGVINEQFF
TRBV5-1	many	.	TRBJ1-1	TGCGCCAGCAGCTTGCACGGGTTCAGGGACACTGAAGCTTTCTTT	CASSLHGFRDTEAFF
TRBV20-1	many	TRBD2	TRBJ2-1	TGCAGTGCTAGAACTAGCGGGGGACCCAATGAGCAGTTCTTC	CSARTSGGPNEQFF
TRBV19	many	TRBD1	TRBJ1-1	TGTGCCAGTAGTTCGCGATCTCGGACAGGGTTGAACACTGAAGCTTTCTTT	CASSSRSRTGLNTEAFF
TRBV3-1	once	.	TRBJ2-1	TGTGCCAGCAGCTACGGGGCCTACAATGAGCAGTTCTTC	CASSYGAYNEQFF
TRBV19	many	TRBD2	TRBJ2-3	TGTGCCAGTAATCCAACTAGCGGGGGCACAGATACGCAGTATTTT	CASNPTSGGTDTQYF
TRBV3-1	many	.	TRBJ2-2	TGTGCCAGCAGCCCTTGGCCGAGGGAGCTGTTTTTT	CASSPWPRELFF
TRBV15	.	.	TRBJ2-5	TGTGCCACCAGCAGAGACAGGGGAGAGACCCAGTACTTC	CATSRDRGETQYF
TRBV18	many	TRBD1	TRBJ2-2	TGTGCCAGCTCAGGACAGGCCCGGCGGGAGCTGTTTTTT	CASSGQARRELFF
TRBV10-3	many	.	TRBJ2-7	TGTGCCATCAAAGGCAGGGGAGATTACGAGCAGTACTTC	CAIKGRGDYEQYF
TRBV4-3	many	TRBD1	TRBJ2-5	TGCGCCAGCAGCCAAGAAGGGACAGGGTCCCACGAGACCCAGTACTTC	CASSQEGTGSHETQYF
TRBV6-1	many	TRBD1	TRBJ2-5	TGTGCCACCGAGGGGGCGTCAGGTGAAGAGACCCAGTACTTC	CATEGASGEETQYF
TRBV19	many	.	TRBJ2-3	TGTGCCAGTAGTATGACTAACCGCGGTACGCAGTATTTT	CASSMTNRGTQYF
TRBV5-1	many	.	TRBJ2-7	TGCGCCAGCAGCTTGGATGGGTCCTACGAGCAGTACTTC	CASSLDGSYEQYF
TRBV7-2	many	TRBD2	TRBJ2-1	TGTGCCAGCAGCTTAGCGCCGGGTCAACTAGCGGGGGGCAATGAGCAGTTCTTC	CASSLAPGQLAGGNEQFF
TRBV25-1	many	TRBD2	TRBJ2-3	TGTGCCAGCAGTGATAGCGGGATTAGCACAGATACGCAGTATTTT	CASSDSGISTDTQYF
TRBV5-5	many	TRBD1	TRBJ1-2	TGTGCCAGCAGCCGGGACAGAAGAAACTATGGCTACACCTTC	CASSRDRRNYGYTF
TRBV5-5	many	TRBD2	TRBJ2-3	TGTGCCAGCAGCCCGCCGGGTACGGGGGGATTCTATACGCAGTATTTT	CASSPPGTGGFYTQYF
TRBV14	many	.	TRBJ2-1	TGTGCCAGCAGCCAAGAAAGAAGCCAAGCAAACCCTTCCTACAATGAGCAGTTCTTC	CASSQERSQANPSYNEQFF
TRBV18	.	.	TRBJ2-1	TGTGCCAGCTCACAAGGCGGGACGACCCTAGAGGAGCAGTTCTTC	CASSQGGTTLEEQFF
TRBV13	many	.	TRBJ2-3	TGTGCCAGCAGCCGAAAGGAGATTAGCACAGATACGCAGTATTTT	CASSRKEISTDTQYF
TRBV4-3	many	.	TRBJ1-1	TGCGCCAGCAGCCAAAGAGTCTTACATCCTGAAGCTTTCTTT	CASSQRVLHPEAFF
TRBV7-2	many	TRBD2	TRBJ2-1	TGTGCCAGCAGCTTACATTCTAGCGGCGGCTACAATGAGCAGTTCTTC	CASSLHSSGGYNEQFF
TRBV10-3	.	TRBD1	TRBJ2-3	TGTGCCATCAAAGGGACAGGGGGCTCCACAGATACGCAGTATTTT	CAIKGTGGSTDTQYF
TRBV11-2	few	TRBD2	TRBJ2-3	TGTGCCAGCAGCTTAGTTTTAGCGGGGGGGCTCGGCACAGATACGCAGTATTTT	CASSLVLAGGLGTDTQYF
TRBV5-1	once	.	TRBJ2-2	TGCGCCAGCAGCTTGGCTAGCCTTGTCACCGGGGAGCTGTTTTTT	CASSLASLVTGELFF
TRBV29-1	many	TRBD2	TRBJ2-1	TGCAGCGGACTACTAGCGGGAGGACTCGGTGAGCAGTTCTTC	CSGLLAGGLGEQFF
TRBV3-1	many	.	TRBJ2-1	TGTGCCAGCAGCCAAGATTCCCTAGCTAGTAATGAGCAGTTCTTC	CASSQDSLASNEQFF
TRBV28	many	.	TRBJ1-2	TGTGCCAGCAGCCATTGGGCGACGGTCTTC	CASSHWATVF
TRBV5-6	once	.	TRBJ2-2	.	CASSLLSSYNEQFFGPGTPGSCFF
TRBV26	.	.	TRBJ2-7	TGTGCCACCGGAAAACGTGAGCAGTACTTC	CATGKREQYF
TRBV7-9	many	.	TRBJ1-5	TGTGCCAGCAGCTTCCAGCAGGGCCCCCAGCCCCAGCATTTT	CASSFQQGPQPQHF
TRBV30	many	.	TRBJ1-3	TGTGCCTGGAGTGTTTCAGGGATTCACTCTGGAAACACCATATATTTT	CAWSVSGIHSGNTIYF
TRBV11-2	few	.	TRBJ2-2	.	CASILSGSVGELFFF
TRBV19	few	.	TRBJ1-1	TGTGCCAGTAGTTTGATGGGTTTCACTGAAGCTTTCTTT	CASSLMGFTEAFF
TRBV5-6	few	TRBD2	TRBJ2-1	TGTGCCAGCAGCTTGGCCAAGACTAGCGGGAGGGCCGTAAATGAGCAGTTCTTC	CASSLAKTSGRAVNEQFF